This T cell receptor beta chain was captured by sequencing in a study of blood T cell repertoires in COVID-19. Study-wide background: T cells, B-cell-depleted T cells, or PBMCs provided the cDNA or gDNA that served as material.

The length of the CDR3 is 12 residues. Trimming cost V 5 bases and J 14 bases, with 13 bases left between them. Germline-derived CDR1 and CDR2 are MNHNY and SVGAGI (reference sequence). Clones were sequenced by immunoSEQ multiplex PCR, and TCRdb holds only the in-frame ones, with some missing. The sample consists of tens of thousands of clones, 75% to 90% of them appearing once. The origin of this receptor is a human donor in a cohort sampled during active COVID-19. The sample consisted of peripheral blood. The rearrangement uses TRBV6-6 and TRBJ1-6, with D maybe TRBD1 (5 bases). The CDR3 DNA reads TGTGCCAGCAGTCAGACCCGGGGGACCCTCCACTTT. The encoded protein is CASSQTRGTLHF.